This T cell receptor beta chain was found in a study of shared clonotypes between healthy human individuals. Study-level information: For every donor, three CD4 naive, three CD4 memory, two CD8 naive and one CD8 memory plates were used.

CDR1 is SGHDT and CDR2 is YYEEEE in the germline V gene. Trimming stripped 3 bases from V and 3 bases from J, with 9 bases between. The CDR3 sequence is 13 residues long. Method: immunoSEQ multiplex PCR; TCRdb's copy keeps in-frame clones and lacks some. The sample lists approximately 400,000 clones; about 97% were seen once. The sample consisted of memory CD8+ T cells sorted from blood. Stated subset: CD45RO+ cells pooled with CCR7-negative TemRA cells. This TCR came from a man in his thirties or forties in good health. The chain joins TRBV5-6 to TRBJ1-2; D is undetermined. CDR3 sequence reads: CASSSLGDYGYTF. In nucleotides, the CDR3 is TGTGCCAGCAGCTCCCTCGGCGACTATGGCTACACCTTC.